This T cell receptor (beta chain) is drawn from a study of cytomegalovirus exposure and HLA in healthy donors. Comment on this clone: Its antigen is unidentified.

The study's findings and limits: In a later analysis, CMV-associated beta chains were mostly HLA-associated, it appeared. A missense variant in DCLRE1C was later tied to TCR beta V- and J-gene trimming.

J gave up 6 bases and V 5 bases, and 14 bases lay outside the gene matches. CDR3 length: 17 amino acids. Germline V gene lookup returns CDR1 MDHEN and CDR2 SYDVKM. 60 Vbeta and 13 Jbeta primers were used in PCR. The protocol was immunoSEQ multiplex PCR, while the TCRdb copy is restricted to in-frame clones and leaves out a portion. The sample totals 150,000 or so clones; its top ten clones hold around 1.9%. The clonotype was recovered from a man aged 25 to 45 in good health and CMV-seronegative. This sequence joins TRBV28 and TRBJ1-2; 11 bases are shared with TRBD1. Source material: PBMCs. CDR3 amino acids: CASSLGDRGDWKNGYTF. CDR3 sequence (DNA): TGTGCCAGCAGTCTTGGGGACAGGGGGGATTGGAAGAATGGCTACACCTTC.